One and the same sample provided the 20 T cell receptor beta chains below, sequenced in a study of T cells after yellow fever vaccination. Via MiXCR, TCRdb re-called the 5' RACE reads, giving one row per CDR3 protein. Among fewer than 400,000 distinct CDR3 sequences listed, over 5% were seen once. Sequences were derived from PBMCs, sampled 5 days after the yellow fever booster vaccination. These receptors were collected from a young man who received the YFV17D yellow fever vaccine.

On this clonotype: Its ends do not fully match the called genes, so a read error is possible. CDR3 residues: CIARGSDTANYGYTF. CDR3 coding DNA: TGCATTGCTAGAGGGTCGGATACCGCTAACTATGGCTACACCTTC. The chain joins TRBV20-1 to TRBJ1-2, with D uncertain. Germline V lookup: CDR1 DFQATT, CDR2 SNEGSKA (reference sequence). The CDR3 contains 15 residues.

This clonotype has a handful of counts. The gene calls are TRBV5-1 and TRBJ2-5; perhaps TRBD2 as D (5 bases). Trimming cost V 1 base and J 6 bases, with 10 bases left between them. This CDR3 is built from 13 residues. Germline loops: CDR1 SGHRS, CDR2 YFSETQ. CDR3 in DNA: TGCGCCAGCAGCTTGTGGGAGAGGCAGACCCAGTACTTC. Translating it yields CASSLWERQTQYF.

Ten or more counts support this clonotype. The genes are TRBV29-1 and TRBJ2-7; 7 nucleotides match TRBD1. After removal of 3 bases from V and 2 bases from J, the junction contained 7 bases not matched to a gene. Germline CDR1 reads SQVTM; CDR2 reads ANQGSEA. This CDR3 spans 14 amino acids. CDR3 in DNA: TGCAGCGTTGACGGTGACAGGGCACCCTACGAGCAGTACTTC. This encodes CSVDGDRAPYEQYF.

The genes are TRBV6-6 and TRBJ2-7; perhaps TRBD1 as D (6 bases). This CDR3 contains 12 residues. Trimming took 7 bases from V and 4 from J, leaving 11 bases between them. Germline V lookup: CDR1 MNHNY, CDR2 SVGAGI (reference sequence). CDR3: CASTPQGYEQYF. The CDR3 DNA is TGTGCCAGCACCCCACAGGGTTACGAGCAGTACTTC.

The rearrangement joins TRBV7-2 to TRBJ2-5; 8 bases match TRBD1. This CDR3 comprises 16 residues. After removal of 3 bases from V and 2 bases from J, the junction contained 8 bases not matched to a gene. Germline CDR1 and CDR2: SGHTA and FQGNSA. The CDR3 region has the DNA TGTGCCAGCAGCTTTCCACAGGACAGGGTTCAAGAGACCCAGTACTTC. It encodes CASSFPQDRVQETQYF.

This clonotype has a handful of counts. V gene TRBV7-9 combines with J gene TRBJ2-5; 11 bases align to TRBD2. This CDR3 contains 17 residues. V gave up 3 bases and J gave up 4 bases; unmatched junction bases: 10. Per the germline V gene, CDR1 is SEHNR and CDR2 is FQNEAQ (reference sequence). CDR3 in amino acids: CASSFLYAGLAGETQYF. The CDR3 DNA reads as TGTGCCAGCAGCTTCTTGTACGCCGGACTAGCGGGAGAGACCCAGTACTTC.

The chain uses TRBV10-2 and TRBJ2-1; the match to TRBD1 covers 8 bases. V lost 6 bases, J lost 6 bases, and 7 bases stayed unmatched. CDR1 and CDR2 (germline): WSHSY, SAAADI. The CDR3 runs 14 residues. As DNA, the CDR3 is TGCGCCAGCAGCGGACAGGGTGCAGGCAATGAGCAGTTCTTC. Encoded protein: CASSGQGAGNEQFF.

This clonotype appeared many times. This chain links TRBV29-1 with TRBJ2-1; D uncertain. Germline V lookup: CDR1 SQVTM, CDR2 ANQGSEA. The V gene lost 8 bases and the J gene lost 0 bases, with 14 bases spanning the gap. The CDR3 length is 14 residues. CDR3 sequence: CSTEYGASYNEQFF. CDR3 coding DNA: TGCAGCACGGAATATGGTGCCTCCTACAATGAGCAGTTCTTC.

This clonotype was seen ten or more times. The genes are TRBV29-1 and TRBJ2-7; 10 nucleotides line up with TRBD1. The V and J ends lost 7 bases and 6 bases, in that order; junction bases with no gene match: 12. CDR3 length equals 14 residues. The germline V gene encodes CDR1 SQVTM and CDR2 ANQGSEA. This chain's CDR3 is CSAEKTGGFGEQYF. CDR3 bases: TGCAGCGCCGAGAAGACAGGGGGCTTCGGCGAGCAGTACTTC.

This clonotype was counted ten times or more. The chain recombines TRBV10-3 with TRBJ2-7; no clear D gene. The CDR3 extends over 14 amino acids. V shed 4 bases and J shed 0 bases, with 10 bases lying between them. Per germline, CDR1 ENHRY and CDR2 SYGVKD. The DNA of the CDR3 is TGTGCCATCAGTGGAGAACAGAGCTCCTACGAGCAGTACTTC. As protein: CAISGEQSSYEQYF.

In its sample, this clonotype was seen a few times. The chain has TRBV30 and TRBJ2-2; the match to TRBD2 covers 8 bases. This CDR3 is built from 17 residues. The ends lost 5 bases at V and 4 bases at J; junction bases unmatched: 15. Germline values: CDR1 GTSNPN, CDR2 SVGIG (reference sequence). CDR3 amino acids: CAWVSAGGLTFTGELFF. In DNA, the CDR3 is TGTGCCTGGGTCTCTGCGGGAGGCCTTACTTTCACCGGGGAGCTGTTTTTT.

As for this clonotype: A much bigger clone sits one base away, suggesting this may be a read error. This sequence joins TRBV7-8 and TRBJ2-5; D not certain. This CDR3 comprises 15 residues. V was trimmed by 1 base and J by 2 bases, leaving 11 bases between them. From germline, CDR1 is SGHVS and CDR2 FQNEAQ. The CDR3 here is CASSLVGGRQETQYF. The CDR3 nucleotides read TGTGCCAGCAGCTTAGTAGGTGGGCGACAAGAGACCCAGTACTTC.

This clonotype has more than one count but fewer than ten. The chain recombines TRBV11-2 with TRBJ2-3; D is ambiguous. CDR1 and CDR2 (germline): SGHAT, FQNNGV. The CDR3 spans 15 residues. The V end was cut by 5 bases, the J end by 0 bases, with 12 bases between. Here the CDR3 reads CASSPDPSSTDTQYF. CDR3 DNA sequence: TGTGCCAGCAGCCCCGACCCTTCTAGCACAGATACGCAGTATTTT. Variable domain in full (rest from reference TRBV11-2 and TRBJ2-3): EAGVAQSPRYKIIEKRQSVAFWCNPISGHATLYWYQQILGQGPKLLIQFQNNGVVDDSQLPKDRFSAERLKGVDSTLKIQPAKLEDSAVYLCASSPDPSSTDTQYFGPGTRLTVL.

J is TRBJ2-7 and V is TRBV5-6; 10 nucleotides agree with TRBD1. This CDR3 region has 16 residues. J was trimmed by 0 bases and V by 5 bases; bases with no gene match: 8. Germline V gene sequence: CDR1 SGHDT, CDR2 YYEEEE. Here the CDR3 DNA reads TGTGCCAGCAGTTTGACAGGGGGCATCAGCTCCTACGAGCAGTACTTC. Amino acids: CASSLTGGISSYEQYF. Full variable domain (missing parts from reference TRBV5-6 and TRBJ2-7): DAGVTQSPTHLIKTRGQQVTLRCSPKSGHDTVSWYQQALGQGPQFIFQYYEEEERQRGNFPDRFSGHQFPNYSSELNVNALLLGDSALYLCASSLTGGISSYEQYFGPGTRLTVT.

The rearrangement links TRBV18 to TRBJ2-3; 13 nucleotides agree with TRBD2. The V gene's germline CDR1 is KGHSH and CDR2 LQKENI. Trimming at V came to 0 bases and at J to 7 bases, leaving 4 bases not matched to a gene. This CDR3 has 16 residues. The DNA of the CDR3 is TGTGCCAGCTCACCACCCGGACTAGCGGGAGCATATACGCAGTATTTT. Its translation: CASSPPGLAGAYTQYF. The full variable domain, its missing parts supplied by reference TRBV18 and TRBJ2-3, is NAGVMQNPRHLVRRRGQEARLRCSPMKGHSHVYWYRQLPEEGLKFMVYLQKENIIDESGMPKERFSAEFPKEGPSILRIQQVVRGDSAAYFCASSPPGLAGAYTQYFGPGTRLTVL.

This clonotype was observed a handful of times. V gene TRBV20-1 combines with J gene TRBJ2-4, with TRBD1 matching 7 bases. Germline trimming cut 3 bases from V and 9 bases from J; bases unmatched to any gene: 20. CDR3 length equals 17 residues. Germline V lookup: CDR1 DFQATT, CDR2 SNEGSKA (reference sequence). The CDR3 reads CSASAFRLGTEGPIQYF. Written as DNA, the CDR3 is TGCAGTGCTAGTGCTTTTAGGTTAGGGACAGAGGGACCCATTCAGTACTTC.

V is TRBV28 and J is TRBJ2-1; TRBD2 might be the D (6 bases). Germline CDR1 is MDHEN and CDR2 is SYDVKM. Trimming took off 2 bases at V and 5 bases at J, with 25 bases between the two ends. This CDR3 contains 19 residues. In DNA form, the CDR3 reads TGTGCCAGCAGTTTACGGGACTTCCTTTCGGACGCCAGTAACAATGAGCAGTTCTTC. Translating it yields CASSLRDFLSDASNNEQFF.

The V call is TRBV9, the J call TRBJ2-1; D is uncertain. The CDR3 covers 15 residues. In germline, CDR1 is SGDLS, CDR2 YYNGEE. V was clipped by 0 bases and J by 2 bases, with 9 bases between them. The CDR3 DNA reads TGTGCCAGCAGCGTAGCACATACTACCTACAATGAGCAGTTCTTC. This encodes CASSVAHTTYNEQFF.

The rearrangement links TRBV18 to TRBJ2-7; TRBD1 matches 8 bases. V lost 4 bases to trimming and J lost 5 bases; unmatched junction nucleotides: 10. The germline V gene has CDR1 KGHSH and CDR2 LQKENI. This CDR3 has 15 residues. In DNA, the CDR3 is TGTGCCAGCTCACTCGGGACAGGAGGGGTAAACGAGCAGTACTTC. This translates into CASSLGTGGVNEQYF.

This clonotype was counted ten times or more. V usage is TRBV30 and J usage is TRBJ2-2; D possibly corresponds to TRBD2 (5 bases). Germline CDR1 is GTSNPN and CDR2 is SVGIG (reference sequence). This CDR3 is 14 amino acids long. Trimming cost V 3 bases and J 6 bases, with 14 bases left between them. CDR3 coding DNA: TGTGCCTGGAGCGTCCTAGCTGGGGCCGGGGAGCTGTTTTTT. Residues: CAWSVLAGAGELFF.